Listed here is a single T cell receptor beta chain. Its antigen remains unidentified. The assay was immunoSEQ multiplex PCR, and TCRdb's table has in-frame clones only and misses some. The table has under 9,500 clones, about 85% seen once; the top ten hold about 5.7%. The entry originates in a study of blood T cell dynamics during melanoma immunotherapy. General observations from the study: Clones driving repertoire changes may be melanoma-specific or general immune activation.

Time point given: week 3, after first cycle of checkpoint inhibitor. Sampling occurred pretreatment (T0) and at week 3 (W3), after cycle one of checkpoint blockade. Response was assessed by RECIST 1.1 at 12 weeks, except a couple of rapid progressors. No patient had earlier systemic cancer treatment, concurrent immunosuppressants, or another active cancer. The sequencing here drew on blood, taken from a patient treated with checkpoint blockade. This receptor was identified in a human donor with melanoma.

This chain's CDR3 is CASSVVEGSGRYYNEQFF. CDR3 DNA sequence: TGTGCCAGCAGCGTAGTAGAGGGAAGCGGGAGGTACTACAATGAGCAGTTCTTC. The chain couples TRBV9 to TRBJ2-1, with 9 nucleotides matching TRBD2. Germline CDR1 SGDLS, CDR2 YYNGEE. The CDR3 has 18 amino acids. V shed 0 bases, J shed 3 bases, and the junction held 10 bases outside the gene matches. The full variable domain, its missing parts supplied by reference TRBV9 and TRBJ2-1, is DSGVTQTPKHLITATGQRVTLRCSPRSGDLSVYWYQQSLDQGLQFLIQYYNGEERAKGNILERFSAQQFPDLHSELNLSSLELGDSALYFCASSVVEGSGRYYNEQFFGPGTRLTVL.